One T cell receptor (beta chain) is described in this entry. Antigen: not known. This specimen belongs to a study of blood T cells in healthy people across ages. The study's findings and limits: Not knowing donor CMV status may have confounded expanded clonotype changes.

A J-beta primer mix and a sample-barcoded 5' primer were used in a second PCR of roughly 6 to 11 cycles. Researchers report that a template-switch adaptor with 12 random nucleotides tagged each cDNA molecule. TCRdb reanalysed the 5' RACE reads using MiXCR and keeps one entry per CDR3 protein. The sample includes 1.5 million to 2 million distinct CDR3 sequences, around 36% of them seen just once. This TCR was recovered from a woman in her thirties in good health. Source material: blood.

The CDR3, as DNA: TGTGCCAGCAGTTGGGTGGGCGCATCATTCTATGGCTACACCTTC. Amino acid sequence: CASSWVGASFYGYTF. The chain couples TRBV7-9 to TRBJ1-2; no clear D. The CDR3 is made up of 15 amino acids. The germline V gene has CDR1 SEHNR and CDR2 FQNEAQ (reference sequence). V gave up 6 bases and J gave up 4 bases, with 18 bases separating them. Combining the CDR3 with reference TRBV7-9 and TRBJ1-2 gives the whole variable domain DTGVSQNPRHKITKRGQNVTFRCDPISEHNRLYWYRQTLGQGPEFLTYFQNEAQLEKSRLLSDRFSAERPKGSFSTLEIQRTEQGDSAMYLCASSWVGASFYGYTFGSGTRLTVV.